A single sample is the source of the 2 T cell receptor beta chains below, sequenced in a study of T cell changes during pregnancy in multiple sclerosis. Sequenced by immunoSEQ multiplex PCR; TCRdb stores in-frame clones only, minus some. The sample has around 84,000 clones; 94% are singletons. The material sequenced was peripheral blood, taken in the second trimester of pregnancy. The receptors stem from a female donor in good health, enrolled as a control in a pregnancy study.

V usage is TRBV6-1 and J usage is TRBJ1-3; TRBD1 is a possible D gene (5 bases). Germline loops: CDR1 MNHNS, CDR2 SASEGT. V was clipped by 1 base and J by 0 bases, with 10 bases between them. CDR3 size: 16 residues. CDR3 nucleotides: TGTGCCAGCAGTGAAGGGCGGACAAGCTCTGGAAACACCATATATTTT. It encodes CASSEGRTSSGNTIYF.

The chain employs TRBV21-1 and TRBJ2-3; the table gives TRBD2 as D, unverified against the DNA. TRBV21-1 is a documented pseudogene. This CDR3 comprises 17 residues. Written as DNA, the CDR3 is TGTGCCAGCAGCCCGCGGGGGACCGGGAGGGATGCAGATACGCAGTATTTT. Residues: CASSPRGTGRDADTQYF.